This TCR beta chain is drawn from a study of cytomegalovirus exposure and HLA in healthy donors. Study findings and constraints: Earlier analysis found most TCR beta V segments productive about 87% or about 30% of the time.

PCR involved 60 Vbeta and 13 Jbeta primers. This table comes from immunoSEQ multiplex PCR, and its TCRdb copy is limited to in-frame clones, with some not included. This sample has roughly 100,000 clones, with 75% to 80% found just once. The germline V gene has CDR1 MNHEY and CDR2 SMNVEV (reference sequence). With V trimmed by 0 bases and J by 5 bases, 11 bases remained unmatched. This CDR3 spans 17 amino acids. Regarding this clone: Antigen specificity is unknown.

This sequence joins TRBV27 and TRBJ1-2; 8 bases are a match to TRBD1. The sequence came from a man aged 55 to 70 in good health and CMV-seropositive. Sequenced: PBMCs. The CDR3 here is CASSLSTRGLGWYGYTF. The CDR3 DNA reads as TGTGCCAGCAGTTTATCGACCAGGGGGCTAGGCTGGTATGGCTACACCTTC.